Shown below are 8 T cell receptor beta chains from a single sample sequenced in a study of technical replicates of blood from a handful of donors. The assay was immunoSEQ multiplex PCR, and TCRdb's table has in-frame clones only and misses some. Among roughly 80,000 clones listed, about 91% were seen once. Sequencing used T cells isolated from PBMCs. These receptors all come from a human donor in good health.

The chain links TRBV6-1 to TRBJ1-4, with TRBD1 matching 7 bases. The CDR3 is 14 residues long. Germline trimming cut 6 bases from V and 7 bases from J; bases unmatched to any gene: 8. CDR1 and CDR2 from the germline V gene are MNHNS and SASEGT. The CDR3 DNA reads TGTGCCAGCAGCCAACAGGGGATTTTTGAAAAACTGTTTTTT. Translation gives CASSQQGIFEKLFF.

This chain connects TRBV7-2 to TRBJ2-1; 10 bases agree with TRBD1. Germline V lookup: CDR1 SGHTA, CDR2 FQGNSA. The CDR3 consists of 15 residues. The junction had 8 bases not matched to a gene; V was cut back by 5 bases and J by 7 bases. The CDR3: CASSAWDRGYNEQFF. The CDR3 DNA reads as TGTGCCAGCAGCGCCTGGGACAGGGGATATAATGAGCAGTTCTTC.

This chain joins TRBV7-9 and TRBJ2-7, with 8 bases fitting TRBD1. CDR3 length: 18 residues. Trimming took 3 bases from V and 2 from J; bases not matched to a gene: 15. Per the germline V gene, CDR1 is SEHNR and CDR2 is FQNEAQ (reference sequence). Here the CDR3 reads CASSFFGGQGPNPYEQYF. The CDR3 DNA is TGTGCCAGCAGCTTCTTCGGAGGACAGGGACCGAATCCCTACGAGCAGTACTTC.

This clone was observed a handful of times. The chain joins TRBV6-5 to TRBJ1-1; D remains ambiguous. Trimming cost V 5 bases and J 1 base, with 8 bases left between them. The length of the CDR3 is 13 residues. The germline CDR1 and CDR2 sequences are MNHEY and SVGAGI. This chain's CDR3 is CASSHRQNTEAFF. Written as DNA, the CDR3 is TGTGCCAGCAGTCATCGACAGAACACTGAAGCTTTCTTT.

This clone was seen a handful of times. CDR3 coding DNA: TGTGCCAGCAGCGCACAGGGAGATCGGTCTTCACCCCTCCACTTT. Protein product: CASSAQGDRSSPLHF. The rearrangement joins TRBV7-3 to TRBJ1-6; maybe TRBD1 (6 bases). Looked up from germline, CDR1 is SGHTA and CDR2 is FQGTGA. The CDR3 totals 15 residues. V was clipped by 5 bases and J by 9 bases, with 17 bases between them.

The CDR3 coding sequence is TGTGCCTGGAGTGTTTCTAGCGGGGGCCCCTACGAGCAGTACTTC. This codes for CAWSVSSGGPYEQYF. The V and J genes are TRBV30 and TRBJ2-7; 10 nucleotides match TRBD2. V lost 0 bases and J lost 2; bases outside the gene matches: 4. Germline CDR1 and CDR2: GTSNPN and SVGIG (reference sequence). This CDR3 spans 15 amino acids. The full variable domain, rest sourced from reference TRBV30 and TRBJ2-7, is SQTIHQWPATLVQPVGSPLSLECTVEGTSNPNLYWYRQAAGRGLQLLFYSVGIGQISSEVPQNLSASRPQDRQFILSSKKLLLSDSGFYLCAWSVSSGGPYEQYFGPGTRLTVT.

The chain combines TRBV5-1 with TRBJ2-3, with D unclear. Deletions cut 0 bases from V and 6 bases from J, with 11 bases between. The CDR3 totals 14 residues. Per germline, CDR1 SGHRS and CDR2 YFSETQ. The CDR3 DNA is TGCGCCAGCAGCTTGGCCACTGGCGGTGATACGCAGTATTTT. It specifies CASSLATGGDTQYF.

The rearrangement joins TRBV9 to TRBJ2-1; TRBD2 aligns across 8 bases. This CDR3 region has 15 residues. J was trimmed by 4 bases and V by 3 bases; bases with no gene match: 6. Germline V lookup: CDR1 SGDLS, CDR2 YYNGEE. CDR3 coding DNA: TGTGCCAGCAGCGCGAGACTAGCGAGTTACAATGAGCAGTTCTTC. Protein product: CASSARLASYNEQFF.